The entry that follows covers one TCR beta chain sequence. Its antigen is unknown. This sample's treatment: oral pan-JAK inhibitor, 5-10 mg twice daily. Lesional scalp punch biopsies and peripheral blood were collected from alopecia areata patients. The CDR3 runs to 14 residues. Trimming at V came to 4 bases and at J to 7 bases, leaving 6 bases not matched to a gene. Germline V gene sequence: CDR1 GTSNPN, CDR2 SVGIG (reference sequence). This sample was included in a study of CD8+ T cells in alopecia areata. RNA was extracted and reverse transcribed into cDNA as the sequencing template. Some clones are missing from TCRdb's copy, which holds only in-frame ones; the method was immunoSEQ multiplex PCR. The table includes about 200,000 clones, over 55% detected once. General study points: When scalp samples are sequenced, resident alphabeta T cells of normal skin are also captured.

The clonotype was recovered from a human donor with alopecia areata. This rearrangement joins TRBV30 to TRBJ1-5; 11 bases match TRBD1. Here the sequenced sample was CD4+ T cells sorted from blood, taken at week 24, from a patient treated with tofacitinib. The CDR3 DNA reads as TGTGCCTGGAAGGGGACAGGGGGACGACAGCCCCAGCATTTT. This translates into CAWKGTGGRQPQHF.